The sequence of this TCR beta chain was determined in a study of cytomegalovirus exposure and HLA in healthy donors. Study context: There were 65 million to 85 million unique TCRs (from HLA-typed donors) in an early data release. Overall study results and limits: Within a later analysis, the majority of CMV-associated TCR beta chains appeared HLA-restricted.

Regarding this clone: Its antigen is still unknown.

This CDR3 comprises 13 residues. The germline CDR1 and CDR2 sequences are SGHRS and YFSETQ. The PCR used 60 Vbeta and 13 Jbeta primers. Sequenced by immunoSEQ multiplex PCR; TCRdb stores in-frame clones only, minus some. Seen here are 100,000 to 150,000 clones, 80% observed once, and the top ten hold 0.95% to 1.5%. The source of this sequence is a female donor in good health and CMV-seronegative. Sample: PBMCs. The chain carries TRBV5-1 and TRBJ2-5; D is perhaps TRBD1 (6 bases). Gene TRBJ2-7 matches the end of the DNA better, so the J call may be wrong. CDR3 coding DNA: TGCGCCAGCAGCCCGAGGACAGCCTGCGAGCAGTACTTC. Translated, it gives CASSPRTACEQYF.